This T cell receptor beta chain appears in the sequencing data of a study of cytomegalovirus exposure and HLA in healthy donors. The PCR used 60 Vbeta and 13 Jbeta primers. The data were produced by immunoSEQ multiplex PCR, yet TCRdb's version contains in-frame clones alone and is incomplete. The sample records roughly 200,000 clones, approximately 70% being singletons. With 3 bases clipped from V and 6 bases from J, the junction kept 7 bases outside the gene matches. The CDR3 extends over 15 amino acids. The V gene's germline CDR1 is SNHLY and CDR2 FYNNEI. What was sequenced was PBMCs. This receptor was obtained from a man aged 35-49 years in good health and CMV-seropositive. The rearrangement links TRBV2 to TRBJ2-3; 9 positions agree with TRBD2. The CDR3 reads CASSEHRTSDDTQYF. The CDR3 region has the DNA TGTGCCAGCAGTGAGCACCGGACTAGCGACGATACGCAGTATTTT.